The 8 T cell receptor beta chains in this list originate from one sample, sequenced in a study of blood T cells in healthy people across ages. Sample-barcoded 5' priming and a J-beta primer mix drove a second PCR of about 7 to 11 cycles. TCRdb used MiXCR to reprocess the 5' RACE reads, holding one entry per CDR3 protein. This table has some 1.5 million distinct CDR3 sequences, about 30% appearing once. What was sequenced was blood. The receptors here all came from a woman in her 30s in good health.

This clonotype was seen ten or more times. The rearrangement uses TRBV11-3 and TRBJ1-2; the match to TRBD1 covers 8 bases. The germline V gene has CDR1 SGHNT and CDR2 YENEEA. The V and J ends lost 6 bases and 4 bases, in that order; junction bases with no gene match: 4. This CDR3 has 13 amino acids. In DNA, the CDR3 is TGTGCCAGCAGTCAGGGGGCGAGCTATGGCTACACCTTC. It encodes CASSQGASYGYTF. Based on the CDR3 plus reference TRBV11-3 and TRBJ1-2, the full variable domain is EAGVVQSPRYKIIEKKQPVAFWCNPISGHNTLYWYLQNLGQGPELLIRYENEEAVDDSQLPKDRFSAERLKGVDSTLKIQPAELGDSAVYLCASSQGASYGYTFGSGTRLTVV.

The V call is TRBV5-5, the J call TRBJ1-5, with D possibly matching TRBD1 (6 bases). Between the trimmed V and J ends, which lost 4 bases and 0 bases, there was a span of 11 bases. The CDR3 is 15 amino acids. Germline V CDR1 and CDR2: SGHKS, YYEKEE (reference sequence). The DNA of the CDR3 is TGTGCCAGCAGCCAAAACAGGGCTAGCAATCAGCCCCAGCATTTT. It encodes CASSQNRASNQPQHF.

The V gene is TRBV20-1, the J gene TRBJ1-2, with D hard to call. With 3 bases removed from V and 2 bases from J, the gap between germline ends came to 16 bases. This CDR3 has 15 residues. Germline CDR1 DFQATT, CDR2 SNEGSKA (reference sequence). The CDR3 bases are TGCAGTGCTAGGGGATTTAACTTGGCAAACTATGGCTACACCTTC. Translating gives CSARGFNLANYGYTF.

The rearrangement joins TRBV5-1 to TRBJ2-3; 9 bases fit TRBD1. CDR3 length equals 16 residues. V lost 4 bases to trimming and J lost 4 bases; unmatched junction nucleotides: 10. Per the germline V gene, CDR1 is SGHRS and CDR2 is YFSETQ. Here the CDR3 DNA reads TGCGCCAGCAGCCTCAACGGACAGGGGTTACCAGATACGCAGTATTTT. Protein: CASSLNGQGLPDTQYF.

This clonotype occurred a few times. V is TRBV5-5 and J is TRBJ2-3; 10 positions match TRBD2. The CDR3 is made up of 18 amino acids. Per germline, CDR1 SGHKS and CDR2 YYEKEE (reference sequence). V trimming: 0 bases; J trimming: 5 bases; junction bases outside the gene matches: 12. CDR3 nucleotide sequence: TGTGCCAGCAGCTTGGGTTTTCTAGCGGGGGCAGGGGGAGATACGCAGTATTTT. It encodes CASSLGFLAGAGGDTQYF.

This clonotype was seen only a few times. V usage is TRBV14 and J usage is TRBJ1-2; no reliable D call. Germline-derived CDR1 and CDR2 are SGHDN and FVKESK. V lost 0 bases and J lost 4, with 12 bases in between. The CDR3 runs 15 residues. The CDR3 loop reads CASSQESTVFYGYTF. CDR3 coding DNA: TGTGCCAGCAGCCAAGAAAGCACAGTTTTCTATGGCTACACCTTC.

Regarding this clonotype: The germline gene is not matched at one end of the junction; a read error may be the cause. The chain is built from TRBV5-1 and TRBJ2-7, with D unresolved. The CDR3 has 15 residues. Germline V lookup: CDR1 SGHRS, CDR2 YFSETQ. The CDR3 nucleotides are TGCGCCAGCAGCTTGGTATCGGGTTTCTCCTACGGGCAGTACTTC. This sequence encodes CASSLVSGFSYGQYF.

This clonotype has only a few counts. V is TRBV5-1 and J is TRBJ2-1; 15 nucleotides line up with TRBD2. Germline lookup yields CDR1 SGHRS and CDR2 YFSETQ. Losses at the gene ends were 0 bases for V and 6 bases for J; bases not matched to a gene: 4. The CDR3 length is 17 residues. CDR3 DNA: TGCGCCAGCAGCTTGGCCAGGGGACTAGCGGGAGGCAATGAGCAGTTCTTC. Amino acid sequence: CASSLARGLAGGNEQFF.